Presented here are 15 T cell receptor beta chains from one specimen sequenced in a study of blood T cells in healthy people across ages. Primed by a sample-barcoded 5' primer and a J-beta primer mix, a second PCR proceeded for roughly 6 to 12 cycles. TCRdb independently ran MiXCR on the 5' RACE reads; one entry per CDR3 protein. In the table there are about 1.1 million distinct CDR3 sequences, around two fifths of which are singletons. Sequences were obtained from blood. Receptors originate from a man aged 18 to 30 in good health.

A word on this clonotype: A clone one base away is much larger, so this may be a read error. The chain couples TRBV27 to TRBJ1-1; tentatively, D is TRBD1 (5 bases). The CDR3 loop spans 14 amino acids. Trimming left V 1 base short and J 0 bases short, with 6 bases between. CDR1 and CDR2 (germline): MNHEY, SMNVEV (reference sequence). The CDR3 loop reads CASSLWGVNTEAFF. Here the CDR3 DNA reads TGTGCCAGCAGTTTATGGGGGGTGAACACTGAAGCTTTCTTT.

This clonotype was observed a handful of times. The chain carries TRBV27 and TRBJ2-3; D is possibly TRBD1 (6 bases). V shed 2 bases and J shed 4 bases, with 19 bases lying between them. The CDR3 consists of 17 residues. Per germline, CDR1 MNHEY and CDR2 SMNVEV (reference sequence). The CDR3 DNA reads TGTGCCAGCAGTTTAGAGGCCCCCCGGCAGGGGTCAGATACGCAGTATTTT. Translating gives CASSLEAPRQGSDTQYF.

The table lists this clonotype with a few counts. An end of the junction differs from the germline gene, which may be a read error. The chain carries TRBV6-6 and TRBJ2-3; unclear D gene. Germline values: CDR1 MNHNY, CDR2 SVGAGI (reference sequence). The CDR3 extends over 11 amino acids. The CDR3 reads CASSDTNTQYF. The CDR3 nucleotides read TGTGCCAGCAGTGACACAAATACGCAGTATTTT.

The rearrangement links TRBV10-3 to TRBJ1-6, with D possibly TRBD1 on 6 matching bases. With 7 bases removed from V and 8 bases from J, the gap between germline ends came to 12 bases. The V gene's germline CDR1 is ENHRY and CDR2 SYGVKD. The CDR3 covers 13 residues. The CDR3 region has the DNA TGTGCCATCACGGGGGCCCATGATTCACCCCTCCACTTT. It is translated as CAITGAHDSPLHF.

This clonotype has only a few counts. The chain combines TRBV16 with TRBJ2-1, with D unclear. Germline-derived CDR1 and CDR2 are KGHSY and FQNENV. The germline V and J ends were trimmed by 0 bases and 9 bases, with 15 bases remaining between them. CDR3 length: 15 residues. The CDR3 DNA sequence: TGTGCCAGCAGCCAATCGAGAGACCTGCCCGGTGAGCAGTTCTTC. It codes for CASSQSRDLPGEQFF.

To note about this clonotype: A read error may explain this, as a much larger clone is one base away. The rearrangement joins TRBV7-9 to TRBJ2-1; tentatively, D is TRBD1 (6 bases). The CDR3 runs to 14 residues. From germline, CDR1 is SEHNR and CDR2 FQNEAQ (reference sequence). The V end lost 6 bases, the J end lost 6 bases, and 15 bases lay between the germline ends. CDR3 residues: CASRTTGITNEQFF. As DNA, the CDR3 is TGTGCCAGCAGGACGACAGGAATTACCAATGAGCAGTTCTTC.

This chain uses TRBV27 with TRBJ2-5, with D tentatively TRBD1 (5 bases). The V gene's germline CDR1 is MNHEY and CDR2 SMNVEV (reference sequence). Trimming cost V 5 bases and J 2 bases, with 12 bases left between them. The CDR3 consists of 14 residues. The CDR3 sequence is CASSVTGPQETQYF. Here the CDR3 DNA reads TGTGCCAGCAGTGTTACAGGTCCACAAGAGACCCAGTACTTC.

The J gene is TRBJ2-1, the V gene TRBV12-3 or TRBV12-4; no firm D call. V shed 3 bases and J shed 15 bases, with 15 bases lying between them. The CDR3 runs 12 residues. The CDR3, as DNA: TGTGCCAGCAGTTTTGGGTCGTGGGCTCCGTTCTTC. Translation gives CASSFGSWAPFF.

This clonotype was seen more than once but under ten times. The V gene is TRBV3-1, the J gene TRBJ1-1, with TRBD1 matching 9 bases. CDR3 size: 16 residues. J was trimmed by 0 bases and V by 1 base; bases with no gene match: 3. The germline CDR1 and CDR2 sequences are LGHDT and YNNKEL (reference sequence). This chain's CDR3 is CASSQAGTGLNTEAFF. In nucleotides, the CDR3 is TGTGCCAGCAGCCAAGCCGGGACAGGGTTGAACACTGAAGCTTTCTTT.

This clonotype turned up a few times. The genes are TRBV7-9 and TRBJ2-1, with D unresolved. V lost 5 bases to trimming and J lost 6 bases, with 26 bases between them. The CDR3 runs to 18 residues. Germline V gene data show CDR1 as SEHNR and CDR2 as FQNEAQ (reference sequence). CDR3: CASSITRAALRLPNEQFF. Here the CDR3 DNA reads TGTGCCAGCAGCATTACAAGAGCTGCTCTCCGGTTACCCAATGAGCAGTTCTTC.

A few counts support this clonotype. The rearrangement joins TRBV7-9 to TRBJ2-1; TRBD1 matches at 9 bases. This CDR3 spans 15 amino acids. Germline lookup yields CDR1 SEHNR and CDR2 FQNEAQ (reference sequence). With 7 bases clipped from V and 8 bases from J, the junction kept 12 bases outside the gene matches. CDR3 region: CASTVNHRGRDEQFF. DNA for the CDR3: TGTGCCAGCACCGTAAACCACAGGGGGCGGGATGAGCAGTTCTTC.

This chain joins TRBV3-1 and TRBJ1-5, with TRBD1 identical over 7 bases. There are 15 residues in the CDR3. The V segment lost 0 bases and the J segment 7 bases; nucleotides outside the gene matches: 6. Germline V gene lookup returns CDR1 LGHDT and CDR2 YNNKEL (reference sequence). The DNA of the CDR3 is TGTGCCAGCAGCCAAGATATGTCAGGGGGACAGCCCCAGCATTTT. Residues: CASSQDMSGGQPQHF.

This clonotype was detected a few times. This chain links TRBV3-1 with TRBJ1-2, with a possible D match to TRBD1 (5 bases). CDR1 and CDR2 from the germline V gene are LGHDT and YNNKEL (reference sequence). CDR3 length: 14 residues. The V end was cut by 6 bases, the J end by 2 bases, with 13 bases between. The CDR3 protein is CASRNGGSNYGYTF. The CDR3 DNA sequence: TGTGCCAGCAGGAACGGGGGTTCCAACTATGGCTACACCTTC.

Concerning this clonotype: A read error is possible here, since a much larger clone lies one base away. The chain combines TRBV5-1 with TRBJ2-1, with a possible D match to TRBD1 (6 bases). This CDR3 spans 15 amino acids. Germline CDR1 SGHRS, CDR2 YFSETQ. CDR3 in amino acids: CASSHNRDLGNEQCF. The CDR3 DNA follows: TGCGCCAGCAGCCATAACAGGGACCTCGGCAATGAGCAGTGCTTC.

Details on this clonotype: An end of the junction differs from the germline gene, which may be a read error. J is TRBJ2-1 and V is TRBV20-1; perhaps TRBD1 as D (6 bases). CDR1 DFQATT and CDR2 SNEGSKA come from the germline V gene (reference sequence). The CDR3 totals 14 residues. In DNA form, the CDR3 reads TGCAGTGCAGACCCCAGGGGCGTAAACAATGGGCAGTTCTTC. Amino acid sequence: CSADPRGVNNGQFF.